What follows is one TCR beta chain and its context. This sample was included in a study of blood T cell repertoires in COVID-19. Study details: PBMCs, B-cell-depleted T cells, or T cells were the source of the cDNA or gDNA that made up the material.

In the original processing: Amplifying reference gene primers gave estimates of nucleated cell counts. The table came from immunoSEQ multiplex PCR; TCRdb's copy has only in-frame clones and leaves some out. V, J and clone size derive from that table, while D and trimming were established from the DNA sequence. The sample contains more than 50,000 clones, 90% to 95% of which appear only once. The V and J ends lost 3 bases and 1 base, in that order; junction bases with no gene match: 8. Per germline, CDR1 LNHNV and CDR2 YYDKDF (reference sequence). This CDR3 has 16 amino acids. The chain links TRBV15 to TRBJ2-5, with 7 bases matching TRBD1. Sequencing used peripheral blood. This TCR was sampled from a human donor in a cohort sampled during active COVID-19. CDR3 bases: TGTGCCACCAGCAGTAATACGGGACAGTTCCAAGAGACCCAGTACTTC. This codes for CATSSNTGQFQETQYF.